The 16 T cell receptor beta chains presented below share a single source sample, sequenced in a study of OX40 agonist ivuxolimab in advanced cancers. Produced via immunoSEQ multiplex PCR; TCRdb's table is partial and in-frame only. The top ten hold around 0.25% of the sample, which has over 85,000 clones, 85% to 95% seen once. Sequences were derived from CD4+ or CD8+ T cells sorted from blood, sampled in a trial of the OX40 agonist ivuxolimab. The receptors were gathered from an adult with an advanced solid tumor such as melanoma, head and neck, liver or kidney cancer.

This chain links TRBV18 with TRBJ2-1; 7 bases fit TRBD1. The CDR3 is 16 amino acids. The J segment lost 1 base and the V segment lost 3 bases, leaving 6 bases of the junction unmatched. Germline V gene lookup returns CDR1 KGHSH and CDR2 LQKENI. The CDR3 DNA reads as TGTGCCAGCTCACCCATAGGGGGCAGGTCCTACAATGAGCAGTTCTTC. Its protein product is CASSPIGGRSYNEQFF.

J is TRBJ1-1 and V is TRBV2; 9 nucleotides align to TRBD1. Germline V lookup: CDR1 SNHLY, CDR2 FYNNEI. Losses at the gene ends were 5 bases for V and 7 bases for J; bases not matched to a gene: 14. CDR3 length: 16 amino acids. The chain's CDR3 is CASSSPGTGKGNEAFF. As DNA, the CDR3 is TGTGCCAGCAGTTCCCCCGGGACAGGGAAGGGGAATGAAGCTTTCTTT.

The gene calls are TRBV11-2 and TRBJ2-2, with 8 positions matching TRBD2. Germline CDR1 is SGHAT and CDR2 is FQNNGV. The CDR3 has 18 residues. V was clipped by 3 bases and J by 5 bases; unmatched bases: 14. Here the CDR3 DNA reads TGTGCCAGCAGCTTTAGTACCGGGGGGGCCCATCAAACCGGGGAGCTGTTTTTT. This sequence encodes CASSFSTGGAHQTGELFF.

The V gene is TRBV7-9, the J gene TRBJ1-1; perhaps TRBD1 as D (6 bases). Trimming took 5 bases from V and 4 from J, leaving 20 bases between them. The CDR3 covers 16 residues. Per germline, CDR1 SEHNR and CDR2 FQNEAQ (reference sequence). The DNA of the CDR3 is TGTGCCAGCAGCCCTGGACAGACCCCGGAGGGCACTGAAGCTTTCTTT. Encoded protein: CASSPGQTPEGTEAFF.

This rearrangement joins TRBV28 to TRBJ1-5; D remains unclear. Germline V gives CDR1 MDHEN, CDR2 SYDVKM. V lost 0 bases, J lost 2 bases, and 17 bases lay in between. The CDR3 spans 18 residues. The CDR3 sequence: CASSLWDLAEVGNQPQHF. DNA of the CDR3: TGTGCCAGCAGTTTATGGGACCTGGCAGAGGTTGGCAATCAGCCCCAGCATTTT.

The chain combines TRBV5-1 with TRBJ2-3; D possibly corresponds to TRBD1 (6 bases). The CDR3 extends over 15 amino acids. V shed 0 bases and J shed 4 bases, with 12 bases lying between them. Germline assignment: CDR1 SGHRS and CDR2 YFSETQ. CDR3 sequence (DNA): TGCGCCAGCAGCTTGGCACAGGGAGAGGCAGATACGCAGTATTTT. This gives the protein CASSLAQGEADTQYF.

The rearrangement uses TRBV4-2 and TRBJ1-5; tentative D call: TRBD1 (5 bases). Germline values: CDR1 LGHNA, CDR2 YNFKEQ. V shed 0 bases and J shed 6 bases, with 9 bases lying between them. The CDR3 covers 14 residues. CDR3 DNA sequence: TGTGCCAGCAGCCAAGAATCAGGGAGTCAGCCCCAGCATTTT. Its protein product is CASSQESGSQPQHF.

This chain links TRBV30 with TRBJ2-7; D ambiguous. The CDR3 is 11 amino acids. Per the germline V gene, CDR1 is GTSNPN and CDR2 is SVGIG (reference sequence). Trimming cost V 4 bases and J 0 bases, with 4 bases left between them. CDR3 loop: CAWTHSYEQYF. The DNA of the CDR3 is TGTGCCTGGACCCACTCCTACGAGCAGTACTTC.

This chain connects TRBV9 to TRBJ1-2; D ambiguous. From germline, CDR1 is SGDLS and CDR2 YYNGEE. Trimming took off 5 bases at V and 8 bases at J, with 13 bases between the two ends. This CDR3 has 12 residues. The CDR3 reads CASRDVWGGYTF. CDR3 in DNA: TGTGCCAGCAGAGACGTATGGGGAGGCTACACCTTC.

To note about this clone: A read error may account for a junction end that differs from germline. Other DNA sequences in the sample encode the same CDR3. V gene TRBV29-1 combines with J gene TRBJ2-1; TRBD1 matches at 9 bases. Germline lookup yields CDR1 SQVTM and CDR2 ANQGSEA. The CDR3 has 14 amino acids. CDR3 nucleotides: TGCAGTGTTGGTAACCGGGACAGGGACAATGAGCAGTTCTTC. Protein product: CSVGNRDRDNEQFF.

V gene TRBV7-8 combines with J gene TRBJ1-6, with D tentatively TRBD1 (6 bases). Germline V lookup: CDR1 SGHVS, CDR2 FQNEAQ. The CDR3 covers 14 residues. V dropped 2 bases and J dropped 8 bases, with 10 bases sitting between them. The CDR3: CASSLTGRDSPLHF. CDR3 in DNA: TGTGCCAGCAGCTTAACAGGGAGGGATTCACCCCTCCACTTT.

A single count supports this clone. The chain couples TRBV28 to TRBJ1-2, with D possibly matching TRBD1 (5 bases). CDR3 length equals 16 residues. Germline CDR1 is MDHEN and CDR2 is SYDVKM. V lost 7 bases to trimming and J lost 5 bases, with 23 bases between them. CDR3 sequence: CASTPTVWETRYGYTF. In DNA form, the CDR3 reads TGTGCCAGCACCCCGACAGTTTGGGAGACCCGTTATGGCTACACCTTC.

This chain joins TRBV6-5 and TRBJ2-7, with D perhaps TRBD1 or TRBD2 (5 bases each). This CDR3 comprises 13 residues. Germline CDR1 and CDR2: MNHEY and SVGAGI. Trimming cost V 1 base and J 6 bases, with 10 bases left between them. CDR3 sequence: CASSYLTGAEQYF. The CDR3 nucleotides read TGTGCCAGCAGTTACTTGACCGGGGCCGAGCAGTACTTC.

V gene TRBV30 combines with J gene TRBJ2-1; D is ambiguous. The CDR3 contains 13 residues. The germline V gene has CDR1 GTSNPN and CDR2 SVGIG (reference sequence). V was pared by 0 bases and J by 5 bases, with 8 bases between. The CDR3 DNA follows: TGTGCCTGGAGTGTAGAACTTAACAATGAGCAGTTCTTC. It codes for CAWSVELNNEQFF.

The CDR3 DNA is TGTGCCAGCAGCCAATTATTCGGGACTAGCGGGAATGAGCAGTTCTTC. Amino acids: CASSQLFGTSGNEQFF. V gene TRBV4-2 combines with J gene TRBJ2-1; 12 bases fit TRBD2. This CDR3 has 16 amino acids. Trimming removed 2 bases from V and 7 bases from J; junction bases left unmatched: 6. Germline V gene data show CDR1 as LGHNA and CDR2 as YNFKEQ.

The V gene is TRBV18, the J gene TRBJ1-3, with TRBD1 as a possible D gene (5 bases). Trimming took off 4 bases at V and 4 bases at J, with 14 bases between the two ends. The CDR3 has 15 amino acids. Germline V gene data show CDR1 as KGHSH and CDR2 as LQKENI. The CDR3 bases are TGTGCCAGCTCACAAGGACAAGCGCGGGGAAACACCATATATTTT. It yields the protein CASSQGQARGNTIYF. The whole variable domain, remainder taken from reference TRBV18 and TRBJ1-3, is NAGVMQNPRHLVRRRGQEARLRCSPMKGHSHVYWYRQLPEEGLKFMVYLQKENIIDESGMPKERFSAEFPKEGPSILRIQQVVRGDSAAYFCASSQGQARGNTIYFGEGSWLTVV.